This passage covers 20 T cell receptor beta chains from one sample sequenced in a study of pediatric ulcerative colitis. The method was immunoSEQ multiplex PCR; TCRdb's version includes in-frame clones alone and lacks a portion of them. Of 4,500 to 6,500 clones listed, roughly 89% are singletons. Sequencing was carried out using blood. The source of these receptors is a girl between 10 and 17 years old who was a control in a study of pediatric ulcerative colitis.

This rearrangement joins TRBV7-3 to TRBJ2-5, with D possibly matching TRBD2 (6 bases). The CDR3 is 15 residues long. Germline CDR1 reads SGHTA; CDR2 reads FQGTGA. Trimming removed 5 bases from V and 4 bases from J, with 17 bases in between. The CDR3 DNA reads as TGTGCCAGCAGCGGAGGGAATTCAGTGGGAGAGACCCAGTACTTC. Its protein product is CASSGGNSVGETQYF.

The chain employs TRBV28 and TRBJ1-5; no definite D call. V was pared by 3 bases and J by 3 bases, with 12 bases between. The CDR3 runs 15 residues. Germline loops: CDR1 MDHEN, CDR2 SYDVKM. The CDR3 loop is CASSFSRRYNQPQHF. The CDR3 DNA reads TGTGCCAGCAGTTTTTCCAGACGGTACAATCAGCCCCAGCATTTT.

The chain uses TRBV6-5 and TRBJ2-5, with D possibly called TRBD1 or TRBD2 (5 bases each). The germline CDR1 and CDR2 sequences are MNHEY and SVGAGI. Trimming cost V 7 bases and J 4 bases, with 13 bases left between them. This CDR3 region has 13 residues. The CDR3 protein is CASTRGAPETQYF. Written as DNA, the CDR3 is TGTGCCAGCACAAGAGGGGCCCCAGAGACCCAGTACTTC.

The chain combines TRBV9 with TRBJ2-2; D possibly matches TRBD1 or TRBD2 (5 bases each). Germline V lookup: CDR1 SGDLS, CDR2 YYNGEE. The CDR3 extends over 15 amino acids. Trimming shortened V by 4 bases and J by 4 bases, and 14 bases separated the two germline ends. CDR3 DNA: TGTGCCAGCAGCCCCCGGGACGGAGCCACCGGGGAGCTGTTTTTT. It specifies CASSPRDGATGELFF.

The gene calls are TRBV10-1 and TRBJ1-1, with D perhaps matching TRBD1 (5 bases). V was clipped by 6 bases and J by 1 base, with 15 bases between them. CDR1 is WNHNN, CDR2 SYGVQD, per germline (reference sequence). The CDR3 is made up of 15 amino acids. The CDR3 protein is CASSRTTLGNTEAFF. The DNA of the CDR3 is TGCGCCAGCAGCCGGACAACTCTTGGGAACACTGAAGCTTTCTTT.

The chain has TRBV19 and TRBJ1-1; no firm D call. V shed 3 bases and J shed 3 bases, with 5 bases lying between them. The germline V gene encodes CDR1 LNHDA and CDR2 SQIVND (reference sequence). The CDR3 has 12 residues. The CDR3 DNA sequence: TGTGCCAGTAGTATGCAGTACACTGAAGCTTTCTTT. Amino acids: CASSMQYTEAFF.

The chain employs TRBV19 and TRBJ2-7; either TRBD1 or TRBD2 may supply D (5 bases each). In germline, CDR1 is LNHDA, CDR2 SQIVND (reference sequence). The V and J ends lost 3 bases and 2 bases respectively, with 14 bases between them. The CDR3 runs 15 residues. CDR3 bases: TGTGCCAGTAGTATTGGGACGGGAACAGCCTACGAGCAGTACTTC. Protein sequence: CASSIGTGTAYEQYF.

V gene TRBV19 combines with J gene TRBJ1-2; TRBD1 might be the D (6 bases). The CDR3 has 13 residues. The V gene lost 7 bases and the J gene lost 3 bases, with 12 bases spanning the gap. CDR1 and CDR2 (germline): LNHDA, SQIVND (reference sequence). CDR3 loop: CASKLSGDYGYTF. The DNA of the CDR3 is TGTGCCAGTAAATTATCAGGGGACTATGGCTACACCTTC.

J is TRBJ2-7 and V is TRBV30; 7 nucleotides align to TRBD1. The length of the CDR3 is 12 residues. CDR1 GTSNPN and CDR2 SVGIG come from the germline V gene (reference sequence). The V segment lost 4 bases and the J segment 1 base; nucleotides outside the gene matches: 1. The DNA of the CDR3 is TGTGCCTGGACAGGGGGATCCTACGAGCAGTACTTC. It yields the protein CAWTGGSYEQYF.

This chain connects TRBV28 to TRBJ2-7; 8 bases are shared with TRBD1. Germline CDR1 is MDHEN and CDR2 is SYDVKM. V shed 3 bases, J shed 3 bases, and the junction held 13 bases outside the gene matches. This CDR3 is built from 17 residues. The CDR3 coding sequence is TGTGCCAGCAGTTTCACACCCGGACAGGGTACCCACTACGAGCAGTACTTC. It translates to CASSFTPGQGTHYEQYF.

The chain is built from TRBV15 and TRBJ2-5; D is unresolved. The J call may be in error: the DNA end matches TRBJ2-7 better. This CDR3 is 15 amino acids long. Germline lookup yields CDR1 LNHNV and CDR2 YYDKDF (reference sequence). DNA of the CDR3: TGTGCCACCAGCAGAGGTCGAACCCTCTCCTACGAGCAGTACTTC. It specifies CATSRGRTLSYEQYF.

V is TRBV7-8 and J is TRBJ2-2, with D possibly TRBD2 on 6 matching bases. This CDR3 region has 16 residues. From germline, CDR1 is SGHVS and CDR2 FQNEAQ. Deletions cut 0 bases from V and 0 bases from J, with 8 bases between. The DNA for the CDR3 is TGTGCCAGCAGCTTAGCGGCGGGAACGAACACCGGGGAGCTGTTTTTT. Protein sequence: CASSLAAGTNTGELFF.

CDR3 residues: CAISVPGLSYNEQFF. Here the CDR3 DNA reads TGTGCCATCAGTGTCCCGGGCCTCTCCTACAATGAGCAGTTCTTC. V and J are TRBV10-3 and TRBJ2-1, with no clear D. V lost 4 bases and J 0 bases, leaving 10 bases between the germline ends. The CDR3 has 15 amino acids. Germline V CDR1 and CDR2: ENHRY, SYGVKD.

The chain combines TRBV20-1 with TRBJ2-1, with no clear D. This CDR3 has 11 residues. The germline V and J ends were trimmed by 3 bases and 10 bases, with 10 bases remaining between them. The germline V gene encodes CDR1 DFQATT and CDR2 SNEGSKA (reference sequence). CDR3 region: CSASRQTEQFF. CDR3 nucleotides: TGCAGTGCTAGTAGGCAGACGGAGCAGTTCTTC.

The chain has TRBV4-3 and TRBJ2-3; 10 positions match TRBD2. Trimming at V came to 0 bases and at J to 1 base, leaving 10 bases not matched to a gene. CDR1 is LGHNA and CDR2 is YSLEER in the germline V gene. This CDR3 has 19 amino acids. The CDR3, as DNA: TGCGCCAGCAGCCAAGAGGTATGGGGTGGACTAGCGGGCACAGATACGCAGTATTTT. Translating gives CASSQEVWGGLAGTDTQYF.

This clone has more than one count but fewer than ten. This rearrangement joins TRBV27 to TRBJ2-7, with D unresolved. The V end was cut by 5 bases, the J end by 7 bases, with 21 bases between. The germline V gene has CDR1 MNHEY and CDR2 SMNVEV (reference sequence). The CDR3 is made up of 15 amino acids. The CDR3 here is CASSTPPGPPAEQYF. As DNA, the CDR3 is TGTGCCAGCAGTACCCCCCCCGGGCCGCCGGCAGAGCAGTACTTC.

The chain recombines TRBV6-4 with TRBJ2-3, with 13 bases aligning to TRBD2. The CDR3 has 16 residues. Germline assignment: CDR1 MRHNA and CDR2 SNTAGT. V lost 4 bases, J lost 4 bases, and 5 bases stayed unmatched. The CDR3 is CASSGTGLAGADTQYF. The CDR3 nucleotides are TGTGCCAGCAGTGGGACAGGACTAGCGGGAGCAGATACGCAGTATTTT.

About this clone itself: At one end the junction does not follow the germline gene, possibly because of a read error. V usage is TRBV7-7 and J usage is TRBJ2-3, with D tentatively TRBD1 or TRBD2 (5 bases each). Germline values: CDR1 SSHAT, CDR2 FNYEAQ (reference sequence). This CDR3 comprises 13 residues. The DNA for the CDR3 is TGTGCTAGCAGCTTAATGGGGACGGATACGCAGTATTTT. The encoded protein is CASSLMGTDTQYF.

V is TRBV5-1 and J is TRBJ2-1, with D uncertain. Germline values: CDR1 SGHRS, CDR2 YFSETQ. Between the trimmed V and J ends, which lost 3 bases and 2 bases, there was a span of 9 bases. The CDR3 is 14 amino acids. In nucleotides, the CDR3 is TGCGCCAGCAGCTCGGAGTTACCCTACAATGAGCAGTTCTTC. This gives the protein CASSSELPYNEQFF. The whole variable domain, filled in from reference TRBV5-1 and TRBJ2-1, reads KAGVTQTPRYLIKTRGQQVTLSCSPISGHRSVSWYQQTPGQGLQFLFEYFSETQRNKGNFPGRFSGRQFSNSRSEMNVSTLELGDSALYLCASSSELPYNEQFFGPGTRLTVL.

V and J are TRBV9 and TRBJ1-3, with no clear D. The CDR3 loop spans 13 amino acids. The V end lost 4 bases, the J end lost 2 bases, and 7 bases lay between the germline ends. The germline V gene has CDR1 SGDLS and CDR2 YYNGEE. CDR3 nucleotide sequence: TGTGCCAGCAGCAGAACCCCTGGAAACACCATATATTTT. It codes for CASSRTPGNTIYF.